A selection of T cell receptor beta chains follows, all from one sample in a study of shared clonotypes between healthy human individuals. The data were produced by immunoSEQ multiplex PCR, yet TCRdb's version contains in-frame clones alone and is incomplete. This table has approximately 2.3 million clones, approximately 93% appearing once. Sequencing input: naive CD4+ T cells from PBMCs. The receptors originated from a man aged 18 to 35 in good health. Some clones in this sample may be carry-over from other donors' samples. The CDR3 runs from the conserved cysteine through the conserved F or W. Each record gives: CDR3 protein, CDR3 DNA, D gene, V gene, J gene, clone size. D genes are given only for firm matches. Size values are once, few and many counts, or a class for expanded clones, and some rows have none.

cdr3_aa: CASSIQVNYGYTF; cdr3_nt: TGTGCCAGTAGTATACAGGTTAACTATGGCTACACCTTC; d_call: -; v_call: TRBV19; j_call: TRBJ1-2; clone_size: -
cdr3_aa: CASTPGTGLYEQYF; cdr3_nt: TGTGCCAGCACTCCCGGGACAGGGCTCTACGAGCAGTACTTC; d_call: TRBD1; v_call: TRBV28; j_call: TRBJ2-7; clone_size: -
cdr3_aa: CASSYQDRFYNSPLHF; cdr3_nt: TGTGCCAGCAGTTACCAGGACAGGTTCTATAATTCACCCCTCCACTTT; d_call: TRBD1; v_call: TRBV6-5; j_call: TRBJ1-6; clone_size: -
cdr3_aa: CASSQLAGESYEQYF; cdr3_nt: TGTGCCAGCAGCCAACTAGCGGGAGAGTCCTACGAGCAGTACTTC; d_call: TRBD2; v_call: TRBV7-9; j_call: TRBJ2-7; clone_size: -
cdr3_aa: CASSILGGSTGELFF; cdr3_nt: TGTGCCAGTAGTATCCTCGGCGGTTCTACCGGGGAGCTGTTTTTT; d_call: -; v_call: TRBV19; j_call: TRBJ2-2; clone_size: -
cdr3_aa: CASNAYPGLAGGGDTQYF; cdr3_nt: TGTGCCAGCAACGCCTATCCTGGACTAGCGGGAGGTGGGGATACGCAGTATTTT; d_call: TRBD2; v_call: TRBV7-6; j_call: TRBJ2-3; clone_size: -
cdr3_aa: CASSSPTSGNTDTQYF; cdr3_nt: TGCGCCAGCAGCTCGCCGACTAGCGGGAACACAGATACGCAGTATTTT; d_call: TRBD2; v_call: TRBV5-1; j_call: TRBJ2-3; clone_size: -
cdr3_aa: CAWGGSSNSPLHF; cdr3_nt: TGTGCCTGGGGTGGTTCCTCTAATTCACCCCTCCACTTT; d_call: -; v_call: TRBV30; j_call: TRBJ1-6; clone_size: -
cdr3_aa: CSVDWSGDPTNEKLFF; cdr3_nt: TGCAGCGTTGACTGGTCTGGCGACCCAACTAATGAAAAACTGTTTTTT; d_call: -; v_call: TRBV29-1; j_call: TRBJ1-4; clone_size: -
cdr3_aa: CASSQDFGRNTGELFF; cdr3_nt: TGCGCCAGCAGCCAAGATTTTGGGAGGAACACCGGGGAGCTGTTTTTT; d_call: -; v_call: TRBV4-3; j_call: TRBJ2-2; clone_size: few
cdr3_aa: CASSPTSGRAKADTQYF; cdr3_nt: TGTGCCAGCAGCCCAACTAGCGGGAGGGCCAAGGCAGATACGCAGTATTTT; d_call: TRBD2; v_call: TRBV28; j_call: TRBJ2-3; clone_size: -
cdr3_aa: CASSSSGIPNEQFF; cdr3_nt: TGTGCCAGCAGCTCTAGCGGGATTCCCAATGAGCAGTTCTTC; d_call: TRBD2; v_call: TRBV2; j_call: TRBJ2-1; clone_size: -
cdr3_aa: CASSPRPGLAGVEQYF; cdr3_nt: TGTGCCAGCAGCCCTAGACCGGGACTAGCGGGAGTCGAGCAGTACTTC; d_call: TRBD2; v_call: TRBV9; j_call: TRBJ2-7; clone_size: -
cdr3_aa: CASRGGNTEAFF; cdr3_nt: TGCGCCAGCAGGGGCGGGAACACTGAAGCTTTCTTT; d_call: -; v_call: TRBV5-1; j_call: TRBJ1-1; clone_size: -
cdr3_aa: CASSQGQAEIDEQFF; cdr3_nt: TGTGCCAGCAGCCAGGGACAGGCTGAAATAGATGAGCAGTTCTTC; d_call: TRBD1; v_call: TRBV11-3; j_call: TRBJ2-1; clone_size: -
cdr3_aa: CASTRRAVAGEGNEQFF; cdr3_nt: TGTGCCAGCACCCGAAGGGCGGTAGCGGGAGAAGGGAATGAGCAGTTCTTC; d_call: TRBD2; v_call: TRBV4-2; j_call: TRBJ2-1; clone_size: -
cdr3_aa: CASSLRLAIEQETQYF; cdr3_nt: TGTGCCAGCAGTTTGCGACTAGCGATAGAGCAAGAGACCCAGTACTTC; d_call: TRBD2; v_call: TRBV28; j_call: TRBJ2-5; clone_size: -
cdr3_aa: CASSYRRAVQETQYF; cdr3_nt: TGTGCCAGCAGTTACCGGCGGGCTGTACAAGAGACCCAGTACTTC; d_call: -; v_call: TRBV6-5; j_call: TRBJ2-5; clone_size: -
cdr3_aa: CASSYQPDRSSSYTF; cdr3_nt: TGTGCCAGCAGTTACCAGCCGGACAGGTCTTCTTCCTACACCTTC; d_call: TRBD1; v_call: TRBV6-5; j_call: TRBJ1-2; clone_size: -
cdr3_aa: CASSAPGTKETQYF; cdr3_nt: TGTGCCAGCAGCGCCCCCGGGACCAAAGAGACCCAGTACTTC; d_call: -; v_call: TRBV7-2; j_call: TRBJ2-5; clone_size: -
cdr3_aa: CASRRDYYNEQFF; cdr3_nt: TGTGCCAGTCGCCGGGACTATTACAATGAGCAGTTCTTC; d_call: TRBD2; v_call: TRBV28; j_call: TRBJ2-1; clone_size: -
cdr3_aa: CASSWTQGASNQPQHF; cdr3_nt: TGTGCCAGCAGCTGGACACAGGGGGCTAGCAATCAGCCCCAGCATTTT; d_call: TRBD1; v_call: TRBV5-5; j_call: TRBJ1-5; clone_size: once
cdr3_aa: CASRPDRALNTEAFF; cdr3_nt: TGCGCCAGCAGACCCGACAGGGCATTAAACACTGAAGCTTTCTTT; d_call: TRBD1; v_call: TRBV10-1; j_call: TRBJ1-1; clone_size: -
cdr3_aa: CASSFGTGSRETQYF; cdr3_nt: TGTGCCAGCAGTTTTGGGACAGGGAGTCGGGAGACCCAGTACTTC; d_call: TRBD1; v_call: TRBV6-6; j_call: TRBJ2-5; clone_size: -
cdr3_aa: CASSESCETGQYQETQYF; cdr3_nt: TGCGCCAGCAGTGAGTCGTGCGAGACAGGACAGTACCAAGAGACCCAGTACTTC; d_call: -; v_call: TRBV10-1; j_call: TRBJ2-5; clone_size: -
cdr3_aa: CASSFDRGVTEAFF; cdr3_nt: TGTGCCAGCAGCTTCGACAGGGGGGTCACTGAAGCTTTCTTT; d_call: TRBD1; v_call: TRBV5-4; j_call: TRBJ1-1; clone_size: -
cdr3_aa: CASSPLRGGSTDTQYF; cdr3_nt: TGTGCCAGTAGTCCCCTCCGGGGCGGGAGCACAGATACGCAGTATTTT; d_call: -; v_call: TRBV19; j_call: TRBJ2-3; clone_size: -
cdr3_aa: CASSYSLAAETQYF; cdr3_nt: TGTGCCAGCAGTTACTCCCTCGCGGCAGAGACCCAGTACTTC; d_call: -; v_call: TRBV6-5; j_call: TRBJ2-5; clone_size: -
cdr3_aa: CASSDSIGGGEQYF; cdr3_nt: TGTGCCAGCAGTGACTCGATTGGTGGCGGCGAGCAGTACTTC; d_call: -; v_call: TRBV6-4; j_call: TRBJ2-7; clone_size: -
cdr3_aa: CASSVVPSGLFGTDTQYF; cdr3_nt: TGTGCCAGCAGCGTAGTCCCTAGCGGTCTTTTCGGCACAGATACGCAGTATTTT; d_call: TRBD2; v_call: TRBV9; j_call: TRBJ2-3; clone_size: -
cdr3_aa: CASRHENGYTF; cdr3_nt: TGTGCCAGCAGACATGAAAATGGCTACACCTTC; d_call: -; v_call: TRBV28; j_call: TRBJ1-2; clone_size: once
cdr3_aa: CASSLGGVEKNIQYF; cdr3_nt: TGTGCCAGCAGCTTAGGGGGGGTGGAGAAAAACATTCAGTACTTC; d_call: -; v_call: TRBV11-3; j_call: TRBJ2-4; clone_size: -
cdr3_aa: CASSEAHGYSNQPQHF; cdr3_nt: TGTGCCAGCAGTGAAGCCCACGGCTATAGCAATCAGCCCCAGCATTTT; d_call: -; v_call: TRBV6-1; j_call: TRBJ1-5; clone_size: once
cdr3_aa: CAISDRPETTGVFF; cdr3_nt: TGTGCCATCAGTGACAGGCCAGAAACGACGGGGGTTTTCTTT; d_call: -; v_call: TRBV10-3; j_call: TRBJ1-1; clone_size: once
cdr3_aa: CASSQEGTGAIGETQYF; cdr3_nt: TGCGCCAGCAGCCAAGAGGGGACAGGAGCGATTGGAGAGACCCAGTACTTC; d_call: TRBD1; v_call: TRBV4-1; j_call: TRBJ2-5; clone_size: -
cdr3_aa: CASRPQGDEQFF; cdr3_nt: TGTGCCAGCAGGCCACAGGGGGATGAGCAGTTCTTC; d_call: TRBD1; v_call: TRBV27; j_call: TRBJ2-1; clone_size: -
cdr3_aa: CAIRAAAASTDTQYF; cdr3_nt: TGTGCCATCAGAGCAGCAGCAGCTAGCACAGATACGCAGTATTTT; d_call: -; v_call: TRBV10-3; j_call: TRBJ2-3; clone_size: -
cdr3_aa: CASSQESGAEQYF; cdr3_nt: TGCGCCAGCAGCCAAGAAAGCGGAGCCGAGCAGTACTTC; d_call: -; v_call: TRBV4-3; j_call: TRBJ2-7; clone_size: -
cdr3_aa: CATSRGGTSGNYEQYF; cdr3_nt: TGTGCCACCAGCAGAGGGGGGACTAGCGGGAACTACGAGCAGTACTTC; d_call: TRBD2; v_call: TRBV15; j_call: TRBJ2-7; clone_size: -
cdr3_aa: CASSLDPGGELFF; cdr3_nt: TGTGCCAGCAGCTTAGACCCGGGCGGGGAGCTGTTTTTT; d_call: -; v_call: TRBV7-2; j_call: TRBJ2-2; clone_size: -
cdr3_aa: CASSPKREGDNEQFF; cdr3_nt: TGTGCCAGCTCACCAAAGCGGGAGGGCGACAATGAGCAGTTCTTC; d_call: TRBD2; v_call: TRBV18; j_call: TRBJ2-1; clone_size: -
cdr3_aa: CASSLQETSYYTF; cdr3_nt: TGTGCCAGCAGCCTACAGGAGACTTCATACTACACCTTC; d_call: -; v_call: TRBV9; j_call: TRBJ1-2; clone_size: -
cdr3_aa: CASSRGLQETQYF; cdr3_nt: TGTGCCAGCAGCCGGGGACTTCAAGAGACCCAGTACTTC; d_call: -; v_call: TRBV5-6; j_call: TRBJ2-5; clone_size: -
cdr3_aa: CASSLGRPNREAFF; cdr3_nt: TGCGCCAGCAGCTTGGGACGTCCAAACCGTGAAGCTTTCTTT; d_call: -; v_call: TRBV5-1; j_call: TRBJ1-1; clone_size: -
cdr3_aa: CASSLAGLAGAAQYF; cdr3_nt: TGTGCCAGCAGCTTAGCCGGACTAGCGGGAGCGGCGCAGTATTTT; d_call: TRBD2; v_call: TRBV7-9; j_call: TRBJ2-3; clone_size: -